The table lists the clone carrying this TCR beta chain with a few counts. Antigen: not known. The CDR3 length is 14 residues. Germline values: CDR1 MDHEN, CDR2 SYDVKM. Trimming stripped 2 bases from V and 7 bases from J, with 12 bases between. The sample is drawn from a study of metastatic and nonmetastatic thyroid tumors. About the study: Malignant thyroid and benign thyroid patients provided blood and tumor or nodule tissue whose repertoires were compared.

Ahead of thyroid surgery, no patient had received treatment of any kind. Study outcomes and limitations: When malignant thyroid tumors were compared with benign nodules, TCR beta diversity was reportedly significantly higher in the malignant tumors. This held in both blood and tumor samples.

In the original processing: A distant-metastasis classifier for papillary thyroid cancer was built using CDR3 differences across clinicopathological groups. TCRdb used MiXCR to call clones anew from the PCR reads. The V and J calls and clone size are TCRdb's, not the authors'. The profile shows 20,000 or so clones, roughly 26% of them singletons. The sample comprised tumor tissue. The chain carries TRBV28 and TRBJ1-5; perhaps TRBD1 as D (5 bases). The sequence was collected from a female donor with papillary thyroid cancer or a benign thyroid nodule (not recorded which). Some clones in this sample may be carry-over from other donors' samples. The CDR3 reads CASSLGAGKQPQHF. For the CDR3, the DNA is TGTGCCAGCAGTTTAGGCGCAGGGAAACAGCCCCAGCATTTT.